A single sample is the source of the 27 T cell receptor beta chains below, sequenced in a study of CXCR3-negative and CXCR3-positive naive CD8 T cells. TRB cDNA libraries were made by UMI-labeled 5' RACE. TCRdb reprocessed the 5' RACE reads and keeps a single row for each CDR3 protein, giving no DNA. Its table lists 60,000 to 65,000 distinct CDR3 sequences. These receptors' antigens are unknown. Study-wide results and caveats: CXCR3-positive naive cells carried more hydrophobic TRB CDR3s than CXCR3-negative ones.

Sequencing used naive CXCR3+ CD8+ T cells from blood. Subset defined: CD45RO-CCR7+CD27+CD95- naive CD8+ T cells expressing CXCR3 (TNR3+). These receptor sequences come from a human donor in good health. Some clones in this sample may be carry-over from other donors' samples.

The genes are TRBV29-1 and TRBJ2-7; TCRdb selects TRBD1, and the lack of DNA leaves this call unchecked. The CDR3 is made up of 13 amino acids. In germline, CDR1 is SQVTM, CDR2 ANQGSEA. CDR3 protein: CSVEAAQGYEQYF.

The CDR3 sequence is CASSSPDQETQYF. The chain carries TRBV5-1 and TRBJ2-5; TCRdb gives TRBD1 as the D gene, but with no DNA this cannot be confirmed. The CDR3 is 13 residues long. The germline gives CDR1 SGHRS, CDR2 YFSETQ.

CDR3 loop: CAISVVSSGRETQYF. The J gene is TRBJ2-5, the V gene TRBV10-3; the TRBD2 assignment by TCRdb is unverifiable without DNA. Germline V gives CDR1 ENHRY, CDR2 SYGVKD. The CDR3 is 15 residues long.

V usage is TRBV29-1 and J usage is TRBJ2-3. This CDR3 region has 12 residues. Germline V CDR1 and CDR2: SQVTM, ANQGSEA. The CDR3 sequence is CSVLADTDTQYF.

This chain uses TRBV27 with TRBJ2-1. CDR1 and CDR2 from the germline V gene are MNHEY and SMNVEV (reference sequence). The CDR3 extends over 15 amino acids. CDR3 loop: CASSLSLLTYNEQFF.

The chain uses TRBV10-3 and TRBJ1-2. This CDR3 is 12 amino acids long. Germline V gene data show CDR1 as ENHRY and CDR2 as SYGVKD. CDR3 sequence reads: CAVFGEVTGYTF.

The J gene is TRBJ2-3, the V gene TRBV2; TCRdb indicates TRBD1, and absent DNA this call remains unverified. The length of the CDR3 is 13 residues. Germline-derived CDR1 and CDR2 are SNHLY and FYNNEI. The CDR3 protein is CASPLGGRDTQYF.

J is TRBJ1-2 and V is TRBV27. CDR1 is MNHEY and CDR2 is SMNVEV in the germline V gene (reference sequence). The CDR3 runs to 14 residues. This CDR3 is CASSFRNRKGGYTF.

The V call is TRBV9, the J call TRBJ2-6; TCRdb gives TRBD2 as the D gene, but with no DNA this cannot be confirmed. The CDR3 sequence is 18 residues long. Germline loops: CDR1 SGDLS, CDR2 YYNGEE. This CDR3 reads CASSVGGSLPSGANVLTF.

The chain links TRBV7-3 to TRBJ2-3; TCRdb's D gene call, TRBD1, goes unchecked for lack of DNA. There are 15 residues in the CDR3. CDR1 and CDR2 (germline): SGHTA, FQGTGA. CDR3 region: CASSLRGGATDTQYF.

The rearrangement links TRBV7-9 to TRBJ2-7; TCRdb picks TRBD2, but there is no DNA to check that call. Germline V CDR1 and CDR2: SEHNR, FQNEAQ (reference sequence). This CDR3 is 15 amino acids long. CDR3 sequence reads: CASSPGTSWLYEQYF.

The V call is TRBV20-1, the J call TRBJ2-2. Germline CDR1 DFQATT, CDR2 SNEGSKA (reference sequence). The CDR3 contains 11 residues. The CDR3 loop is CSAANAGELFF.

The J gene is TRBJ2-1, the V gene TRBV30; no DNA is available, so the TRBD1 call from TCRdb remains unchecked. From germline, CDR1 is GTSNPN and CDR2 SVGIG (reference sequence). The CDR3 loop spans 17 amino acids. CDR3 sequence: CAWILNPAGQFYNEQFF.

This chain joins TRBV9 and TRBJ2-5; TCRdb lists TRBD1, though no DNA is available to test this call. CDR1 is SGDLS and CDR2 is YYNGEE in the germline V gene. This CDR3 is built from 16 residues. The CDR3 protein is CASSVAPGHPRETQYF.

V usage is TRBV6-6 and J usage is TRBJ2-7. From germline, CDR1 is MNHNY and CDR2 SVGAGI (reference sequence). The CDR3 spans 14 residues. CDR3 region: CASSYGGKTYEQYF.

The CDR3 loop reads CAWSWGGDPNEKLFF. The chain carries TRBV30 and TRBJ1-4; without DNA, the TCRdb call of TRBD1 cannot be checked. Germline V gene sequence: CDR1 GTSNPN, CDR2 SVGIG (reference sequence). The CDR3 contains 15 residues.

The chain links TRBV20-1 to TRBJ2-3; TCRdb's D gene call, TRBD2, goes unchecked for lack of DNA. The CDR3 has 19 residues. Germline CDR1 and CDR2: DFQATT and SNEGSKA (reference sequence). This CDR3 reads CSAIQPGLAGERGVDTQYF.

CDR3 sequence: CSVEDHRTEFYGYTF. The J gene is TRBJ1-2, the V gene TRBV29-1; lacking DNA, the TRBD1 call made by TCRdb goes unchecked. CDR1 is SQVTM and CDR2 is ANQGSEA in the germline V gene. The CDR3 is made up of 15 amino acids. Complete variable domain (other parts from reference TRBV29-1 and TRBJ1-2): SAVISQKPSRDICQRGTSLTIQCQVDSQVTMMFWYRQQPGQSLTLIATANQGSEATYESGFVIDKFPISRPNLTFSTLTVSNMSPEDSSIYLCSVEDHRTEFYGYTFGSGTRLTVV.

The chain has TRBV3-1 and TRBJ2-3. The CDR3 runs to 13 residues. CDR1 is LGHDT and CDR2 is YNNKEL in the germline V gene (reference sequence). The CDR3 here is CASSQDSTDTQYF.

The chain recombines TRBV28 with TRBJ1-1. The CDR3 spans 14 residues. The germline CDR1 and CDR2 sequences are MDHEN and SYDVKM. The CDR3: CASSSFGLADEAFF.

The chain recombines TRBV13 with TRBJ2-3; TCRdb calls TRBD2, which cannot be checked without DNA. This CDR3 spans 16 amino acids. In germline, CDR1 is PRHDT, CDR2 FYEKMQ (reference sequence). CDR3 loop: CASSTGTSILPDTQYF.

The J gene is TRBJ2-3, the V gene TRBV6-2 or TRBV6-3. Germline values: CDR1 MNHEY, CDR2 SVGEGT. CDR3 length: 13 residues. CDR3 loop: CASTQTWQDTQYF.

This chain connects TRBV9 to TRBJ2-7. This CDR3 is 13 amino acids long. Germline assignment: CDR1 SGDLS and CDR2 YYNGEE. CDR3 sequence reads: CASSVGVGTEQYF.

The V and J genes are TRBV6-6 and TRBJ1-5; the D call of TRBD1 rests on TCRdb alone, since no DNA is present to check it. The CDR3 is made up of 14 amino acids. The germline CDR1 and CDR2 sequences are MNHNY and SVGAGI (reference sequence). CDR3 region: CASLLRGGDQPQHF.

The rearrangement joins TRBV27 to TRBJ1-1; TCRdb names TRBD1, which stays unverified in the absence of DNA. The germline CDR1 and CDR2 sequences are MNHEY and SMNVEV (reference sequence). CDR3 length: 15 amino acids. The CDR3 sequence is CASSLNPGAITEAFF.

The gene calls are TRBV7-2 and TRBJ2-7; TCRdb's D gene call, TRBD1, goes unchecked for lack of DNA. Per the germline V gene, CDR1 is SGHTA and CDR2 is FQGNSA. The CDR3 length is 15 residues. CDR3 amino acids: CASSTTPSGAYEQYF.

This sequence joins TRBV29-1 and TRBJ2-7; TCRdb designates TRBD1, a call that cannot be tested without DNA. The germline gives CDR1 SQVTM, CDR2 ANQGSEA. The CDR3 contains 14 residues. CDR3 region: CSVPAGTGSYEQYF.